The entry that follows covers one T cell receptor (beta chain) sequence. What this receptor recognizes is not known. Per-base quality was not reported, and no clone a single base away is much larger than it. There are 14 amino acids in the CDR3, from cysteine to phenylalanine inclusive. Only the CDR3 part of the read is kept: 42 bases, read in frame from the first base. The germline V gene specifies KGHSH as CDR1 and LQKENI as CDR2. Compared with germline, V lacks 9 bases and J lacks 4 bases; bases without a gene match: 7. Samples from volunteer blood donors who had recovered from COVID-19 were contributed by a second Seattle source. Collaborating institutions collected whole blood in K2EDTA tubes following their own protocols. Collaborator samples were shipped for TCRbeta analysis as frozen whole blood, isolated PBMCs, or DNA extracted from either sample type. This entry is derived from a study of blood T cell repertoires in COVID-19 (dated by TCRdb to 2019 to 2021). Study-level background: Collaborator samples came from the United States, Italy and Spain and covered acute and convalescent phases of COVID-19. Where available, HLA class I and class II types were taken from metadata supplied by the sample provider and were not determined by assay-based typing. Nearly every sample came with metadata listing a de-identified subject ID, COVID-19 status, age in years and sex. The dataset comprised deeply sampled blood TCRbeta repertoires from subjects exposed to, actively infected with, or recovered from COVID-19. Samples came from the ongoing ImmuneRACE study (first 160 participants) plus 1,254 subjects from 6 global collaborators. The repertoires were made available in a free public database intended to serve as a resource for research on the immune response to SARS-CoV-2. The prospective study material was composed of cDNA or gDNA derived from T cells, B-cell-depleted T cells, or PBMCs. The full study reports these points: How much clinical and demographic metadata was included differed by source and by participant, and the metadata was provided uncurated.

The immunoSEQ Assay, a bias-controlled multiplex PCR, was used to amplify TCRbeta CDR3 regions from genomic DNA. Under the source paper's analysis protocol: Nucleated cell counts per sample were estimated from amplification of reference gene primers within the assay. To quantify the absolute abundance of each unique TCRbeta CDR3 rearrangement, sequence reads were collapsed and filtered. For each sample, productive Simpson clonality was calculated by taking the square root of Simpson's diversity index across productive rearrangements. Not all clones reach the TCRdb copy of this immuneACCESS table, which keeps in-frame sequences only. Checked studies attribute under half of the gap to unresolved V genes and leave the rest unexplained. The D gene and trimming were derived from the DNA, and the V and J assignments and clone size from that table. This sample lists about 130,000 clones; around 80% were detected once. Roughly 11% of the sample is in the top ten clones.

The chain was built from TRBV18 and TRBJ2-7; TRBD1 fits 12 bases in the junction. The clonotype comes from a man between 60 and 75 years old who had recovered from COVID-19. The sequenced sample was peripheral blood. The DNA is TGTGCCAGTTCCGAGGGACAGGGGGCTTACGAGCAGTACTTC. This encodes CASSEGQGAYEQYF.